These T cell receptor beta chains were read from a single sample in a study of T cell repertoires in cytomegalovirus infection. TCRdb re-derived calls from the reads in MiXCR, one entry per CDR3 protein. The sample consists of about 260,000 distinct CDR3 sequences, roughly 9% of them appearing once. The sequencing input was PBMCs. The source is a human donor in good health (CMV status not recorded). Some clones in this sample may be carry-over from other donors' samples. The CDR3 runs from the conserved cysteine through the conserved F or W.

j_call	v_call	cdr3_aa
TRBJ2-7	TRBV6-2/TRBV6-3	CASSYQGRSYEQYF
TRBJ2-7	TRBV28	CASRTSGSSYEQYF
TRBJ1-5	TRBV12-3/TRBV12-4	CASSLVGRVNQPQHF
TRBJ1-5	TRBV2	CASSIEGSNQPQHF
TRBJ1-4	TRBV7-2	CASSLKGGAKLFF
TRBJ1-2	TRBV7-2	CASSSSGHGYGYTF
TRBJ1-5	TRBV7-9	CASSLGQGARNQPQHF
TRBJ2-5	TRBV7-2	CASSFTGTSLETQYF
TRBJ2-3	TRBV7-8	CASSLLGLVGDTQYF
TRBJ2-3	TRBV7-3	CASSFGSFYADTQYF
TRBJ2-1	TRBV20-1	CSASVGGNNEQFF
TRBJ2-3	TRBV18	CASSPLRRVGADTQYF
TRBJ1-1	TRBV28	CASQIRHLNTEAFF
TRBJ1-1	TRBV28	CASSLLGRGVTEAFF
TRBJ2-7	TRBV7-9	CASSPRTGGIHEQYF
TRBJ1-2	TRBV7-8	CASSLRQGGGYTF
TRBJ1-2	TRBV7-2	CASSLGIGTYGYTF
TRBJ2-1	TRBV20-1	CSARVSQGSGEQFF
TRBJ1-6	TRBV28	CASSLRPGLRNSPLHF
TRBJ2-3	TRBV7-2	CASSRGRLSTDTQYF
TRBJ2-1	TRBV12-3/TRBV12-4	CASTQRVIYNEQFF
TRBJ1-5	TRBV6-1	CASSKTGTGGNQPQHF
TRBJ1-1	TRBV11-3	CASSLGEAFF
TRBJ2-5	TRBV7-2	CASSPYGTQETQYF
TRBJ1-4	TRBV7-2	CASSPERAGEKLFF
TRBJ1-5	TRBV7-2	CASSSGGYQPQHF
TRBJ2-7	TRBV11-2	CASSLTGGIDEQYF
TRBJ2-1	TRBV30	CAWANGGNEQFF
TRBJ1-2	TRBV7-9	CASSASGTGGNGYTF
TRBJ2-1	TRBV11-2	CASSLVLDRVSEQFF
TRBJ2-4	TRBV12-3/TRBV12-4	CASKRENIQYF
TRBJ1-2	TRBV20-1	CSARPRNYGYTF
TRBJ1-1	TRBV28	CASSLSGGGVGGRTEAFF
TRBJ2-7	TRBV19	CASSIGQAGKYEQYF
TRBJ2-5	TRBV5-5	CASSSRDSQETQYF
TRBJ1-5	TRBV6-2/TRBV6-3	CASRRQGQLGRPQHF
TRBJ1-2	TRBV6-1	CASKPPGNGYTF
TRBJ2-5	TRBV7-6	CASSVARTAQETQYF
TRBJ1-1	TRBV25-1	CASTHRQGAEAFF
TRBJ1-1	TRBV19	CASSTKSRGVNTEAFF
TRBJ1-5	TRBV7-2	CASSSGGTGQPQHF
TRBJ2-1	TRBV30	CAWSLMGQGKYNEQFF
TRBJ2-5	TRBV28	CASSDKKETQYF
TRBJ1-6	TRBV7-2	CASSLGGGRGAYNSPLHF
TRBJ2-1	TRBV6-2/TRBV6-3	CASSYPTSGSRVEQFF
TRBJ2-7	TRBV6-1	CASKGGADEQYF
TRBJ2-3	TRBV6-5	CASSYSQLAGLMGATDTQYF
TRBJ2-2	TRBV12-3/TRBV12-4	CASSLTSAVLAGDPGELFF